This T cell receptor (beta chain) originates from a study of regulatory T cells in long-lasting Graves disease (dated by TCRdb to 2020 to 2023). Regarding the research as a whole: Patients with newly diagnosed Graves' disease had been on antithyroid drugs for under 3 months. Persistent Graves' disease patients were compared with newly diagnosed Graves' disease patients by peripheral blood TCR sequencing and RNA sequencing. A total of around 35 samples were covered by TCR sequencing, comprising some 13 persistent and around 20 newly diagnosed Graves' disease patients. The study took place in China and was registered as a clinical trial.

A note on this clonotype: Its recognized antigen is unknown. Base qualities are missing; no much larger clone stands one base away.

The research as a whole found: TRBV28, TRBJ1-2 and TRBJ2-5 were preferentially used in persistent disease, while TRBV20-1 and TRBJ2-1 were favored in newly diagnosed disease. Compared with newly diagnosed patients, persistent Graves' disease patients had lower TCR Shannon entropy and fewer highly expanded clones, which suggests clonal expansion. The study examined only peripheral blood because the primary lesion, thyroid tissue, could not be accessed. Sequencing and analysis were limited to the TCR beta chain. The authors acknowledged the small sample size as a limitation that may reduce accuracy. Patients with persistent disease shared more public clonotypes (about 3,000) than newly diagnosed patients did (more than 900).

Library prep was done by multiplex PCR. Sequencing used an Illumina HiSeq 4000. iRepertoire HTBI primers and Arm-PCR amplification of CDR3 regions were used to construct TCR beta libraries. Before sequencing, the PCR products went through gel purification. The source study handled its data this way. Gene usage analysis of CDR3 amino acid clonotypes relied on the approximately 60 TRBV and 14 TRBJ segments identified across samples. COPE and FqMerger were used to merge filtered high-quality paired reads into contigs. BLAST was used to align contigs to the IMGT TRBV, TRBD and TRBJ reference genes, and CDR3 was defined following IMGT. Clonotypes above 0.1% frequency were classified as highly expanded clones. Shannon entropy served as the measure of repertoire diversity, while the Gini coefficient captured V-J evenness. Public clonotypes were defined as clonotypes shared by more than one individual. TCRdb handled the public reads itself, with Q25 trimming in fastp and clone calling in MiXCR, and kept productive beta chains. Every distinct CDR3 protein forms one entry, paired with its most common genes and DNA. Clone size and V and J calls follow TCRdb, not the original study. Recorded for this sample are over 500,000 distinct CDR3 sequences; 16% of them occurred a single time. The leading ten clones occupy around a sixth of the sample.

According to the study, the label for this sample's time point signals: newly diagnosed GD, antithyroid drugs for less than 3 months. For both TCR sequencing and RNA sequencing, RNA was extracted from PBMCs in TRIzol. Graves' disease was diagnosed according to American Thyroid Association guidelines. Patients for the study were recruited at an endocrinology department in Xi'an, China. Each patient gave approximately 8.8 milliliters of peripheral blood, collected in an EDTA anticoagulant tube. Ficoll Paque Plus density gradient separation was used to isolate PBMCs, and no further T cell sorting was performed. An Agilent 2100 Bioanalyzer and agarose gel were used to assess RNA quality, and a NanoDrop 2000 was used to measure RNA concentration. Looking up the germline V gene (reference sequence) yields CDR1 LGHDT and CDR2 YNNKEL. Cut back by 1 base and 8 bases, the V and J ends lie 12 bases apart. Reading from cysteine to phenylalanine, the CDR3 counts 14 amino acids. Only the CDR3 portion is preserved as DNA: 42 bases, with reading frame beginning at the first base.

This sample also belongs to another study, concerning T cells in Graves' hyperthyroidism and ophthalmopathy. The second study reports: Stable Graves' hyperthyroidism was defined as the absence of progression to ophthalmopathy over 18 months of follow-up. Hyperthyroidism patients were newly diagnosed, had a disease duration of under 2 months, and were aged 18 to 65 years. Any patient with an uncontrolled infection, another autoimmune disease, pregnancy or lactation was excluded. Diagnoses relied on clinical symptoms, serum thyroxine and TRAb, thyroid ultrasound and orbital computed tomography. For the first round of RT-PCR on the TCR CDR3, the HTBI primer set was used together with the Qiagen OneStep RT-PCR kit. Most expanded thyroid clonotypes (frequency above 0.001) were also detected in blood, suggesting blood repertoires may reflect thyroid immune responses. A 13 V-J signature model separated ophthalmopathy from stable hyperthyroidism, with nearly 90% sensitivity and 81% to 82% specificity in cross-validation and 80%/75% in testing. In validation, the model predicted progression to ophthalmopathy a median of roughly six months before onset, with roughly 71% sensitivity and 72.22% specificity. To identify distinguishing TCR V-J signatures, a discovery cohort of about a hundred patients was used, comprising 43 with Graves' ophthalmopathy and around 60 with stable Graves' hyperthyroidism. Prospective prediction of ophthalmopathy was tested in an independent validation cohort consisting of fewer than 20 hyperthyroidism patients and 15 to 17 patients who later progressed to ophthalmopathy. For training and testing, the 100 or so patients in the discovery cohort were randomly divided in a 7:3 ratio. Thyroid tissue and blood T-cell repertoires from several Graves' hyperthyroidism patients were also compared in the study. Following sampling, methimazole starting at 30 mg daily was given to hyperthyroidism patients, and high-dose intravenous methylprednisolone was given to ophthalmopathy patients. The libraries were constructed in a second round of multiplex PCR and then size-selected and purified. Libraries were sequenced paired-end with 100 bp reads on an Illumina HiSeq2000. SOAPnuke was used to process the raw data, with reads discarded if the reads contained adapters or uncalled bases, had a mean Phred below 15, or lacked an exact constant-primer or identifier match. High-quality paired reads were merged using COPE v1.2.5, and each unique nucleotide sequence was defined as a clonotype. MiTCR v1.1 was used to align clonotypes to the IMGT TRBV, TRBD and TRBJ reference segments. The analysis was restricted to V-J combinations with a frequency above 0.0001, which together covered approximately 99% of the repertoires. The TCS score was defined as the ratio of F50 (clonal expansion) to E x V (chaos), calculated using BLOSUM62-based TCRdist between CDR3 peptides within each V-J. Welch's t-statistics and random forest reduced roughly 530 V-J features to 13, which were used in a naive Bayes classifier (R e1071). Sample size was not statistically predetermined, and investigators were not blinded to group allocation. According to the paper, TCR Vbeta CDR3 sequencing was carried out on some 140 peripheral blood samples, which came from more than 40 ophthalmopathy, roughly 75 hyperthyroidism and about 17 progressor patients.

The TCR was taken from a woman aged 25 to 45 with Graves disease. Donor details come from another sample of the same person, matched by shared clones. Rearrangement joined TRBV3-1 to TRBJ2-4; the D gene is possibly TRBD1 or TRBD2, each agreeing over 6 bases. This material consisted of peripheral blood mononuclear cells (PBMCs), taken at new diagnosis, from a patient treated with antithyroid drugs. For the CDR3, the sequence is CASSQAGGGDIQYF. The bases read TGTGCCAGCAGCCAAGCCGGGGGCGGGGACATTCAGTACTTC.